This T cell receptor (beta chain) was sequenced in a study of T cells expressing NK-cell markers. General study results and limits: These clonotypes also led the CD3+CD56-NKG2C+ fraction in four donors.

Each CDR3 protein gets one entry in TCRdb, which reprocessed the 5' RACE reads and gives no DNA. The listing records under 500,000 distinct CDR3 sequences. About this clonotype itself: Its antigen is unidentified.

The specimen was blood T cells: a sorted CD56 or NKG2C T cell subset, CD4+ or CD8+ T cells, or bulk PBMC T cells (not recorded which). The TCR sequence derives from a woman aged 18-69 years in good health.

The CDR3 sequence: CASSFDRRNEKLFF. V usage is TRBV12-3 or TRBV12-4 and J usage is TRBJ1-4; the D call from TCRdb, TRBD1, cannot be confirmed without DNA. The length of the CDR3 is 14 residues.